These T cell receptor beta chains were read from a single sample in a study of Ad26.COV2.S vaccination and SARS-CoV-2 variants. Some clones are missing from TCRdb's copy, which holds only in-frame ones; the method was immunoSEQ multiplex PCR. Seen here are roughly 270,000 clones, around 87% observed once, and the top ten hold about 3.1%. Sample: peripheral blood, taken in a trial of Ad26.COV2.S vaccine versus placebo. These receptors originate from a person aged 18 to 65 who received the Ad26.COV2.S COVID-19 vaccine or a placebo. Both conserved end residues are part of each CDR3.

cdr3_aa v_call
CASSLDRDRGLGYGYTF TRBV5-1
CASSLGAVTEAFF TRBV13
CASSPSGEPYNEQFF TRBV4-2
CASSPMTGANSGNTIYF TRBV18
CASSRPGQAGNTIYF TRBV5-4
CASSLDGGGRADTQYF TRBV5-5
CASSRLAGLLDTQYF TRBV4-1
CASSHNSNSPLHF TRBV6-5
CASSLSENTEAFF TRBV28
CASSLAGGGNTEAFF TRBV5-1
CASSPSSSGANVLTF TRBV18
CASSELGGNTEAFF TRBV10-2
CASSPRHWNTEAFF TRBV5-8
CAISEGYNEQFF TRBV10-3
CASSSRQNTEAFF TRBV7-9
CAISEIQRGAGETQYF TRBV10-3
CASSLKGGTEAFF TRBV5-4
CASRQQGQWAEQYF TRBV19
CASSLGGVAEQYF TRBV5-6
CAISDDRVASGSGETQYF TRBV10-3
CASSLGYAGNSYNEQFF TRBV5-8
CASSLEGTGANVLTF TRBV11-2
CANTPQGKTEAFF TRBV12-3/TRBV12-4
CASTLHMNTEAFF TRBV19
CASDRRGELFF TRBV12-5
CASSLGLGLNEQFF TRBV10-2
CASSLLTRTGARANYGYTF TRBV18
CASSGLAPDTQYF TRBV25-1
CSVAEGAPQPQHF TRBV29-1
CASEPGGTDTQYF TRBV10-3
CASSSQGAISGNTIYF TRBV7-2
CASSDSSESDTQYF TRBV6-4
CASSVQEAGNSPLHF TRBV2
CASSLGTGEGEKLFF TRBV5-1
CASSGDLQSGYTF TRBV2
CASSPRGAGQETQYF TRBV5-1
CASSPVKTNTEAFF TRBV2
CSVSVIFETQYF TRBV29-1
CASSQDPHRQGEEKLFF TRBV3-1/TRBV3-2